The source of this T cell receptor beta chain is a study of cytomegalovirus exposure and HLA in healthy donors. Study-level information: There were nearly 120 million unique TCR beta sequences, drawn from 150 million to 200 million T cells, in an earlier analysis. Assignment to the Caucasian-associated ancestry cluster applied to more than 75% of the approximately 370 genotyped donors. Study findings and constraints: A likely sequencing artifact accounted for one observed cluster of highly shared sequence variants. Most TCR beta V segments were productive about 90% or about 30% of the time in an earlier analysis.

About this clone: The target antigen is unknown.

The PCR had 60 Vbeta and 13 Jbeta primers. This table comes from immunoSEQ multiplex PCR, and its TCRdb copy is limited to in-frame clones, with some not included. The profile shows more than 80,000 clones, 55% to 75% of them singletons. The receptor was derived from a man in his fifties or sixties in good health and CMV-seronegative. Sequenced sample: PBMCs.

The CDR3 nucleotides are TGTGCCAGCAGCCGGAGCCGCTTATCTAGCACAGATACGCAGTATTTT. This codes for CASSRSRLSSTDTQYF. This chain uses TRBV4-2 with TRBJ2-3, with no clear D. The CDR3 consists of 16 residues. V lost 4 bases and J lost 0, with 14 bases in between. Germline CDR1 and CDR2: LGHNA and YNFKEQ.